Each of the 21 T cell receptor beta chains below was sequenced from the same sample in a study of CD8 T cells in ankylosing spondylitis. TCRdb recomputed calls from the 5' RACE reads with MiXCR, one row per CDR3 protein. The table has some 240,000 distinct CDR3 sequences, 20% to 30% seen once. Source material: blood, either unsorted or a sorted T cell fraction (not recorded which). These receptors were collected from a male donor with ankylosing spondylitis or in good health (not recorded which).

This clonotype was counted between two and nine times. The chain couples TRBV12-3 or TRBV12-4 to TRBJ2-3; D remains ambiguous. This CDR3 has 13 residues. The V and J ends lost 5 bases and 2 bases respectively, with 8 bases between them. The CDR3 reads CASSQTYTDTQYF. In DNA form, the CDR3 reads TGTGCCAGCAGTCAGACCTACACAGATACGCAGTATTTT.

The chain uses TRBV27 and TRBJ2-1; TRBD1 or TRBD2 may be the D gene (5 bases each). Germline loops: CDR1 MNHEY, CDR2 SMNVEV (reference sequence). The CDR3 covers 17 residues. Trimming pared 4 bases from V and 0 bases from J, leaving 16 bases between. CDR3 loop: CASSSPSEGSSYNEQFF. CDR3 nucleotides: TGTGCCAGCAGTTCCCCATCTGAGGGGAGCTCCTACAATGAGCAGTTCTTC.

The V and J genes are TRBV11-1 and TRBJ1-1; D is uncertain. The V and J ends lost 1 base and 1 base respectively, with 7 bases between them. Looked up from germline, CDR1 is SGHAT and CDR2 is FQDESV (reference sequence). CDR3 length: 14 amino acids. The CDR3 bases are TGTGCCAGCAGCTTAGACTCGGGGAACACTGAAGCTTTCTTT. This codes for CASSLDSGNTEAFF. The entire variable domain, with the rest obtained from reference TRBV11-1 and TRBJ1-1, is as follows: EAEVAQSPRYKITEKSQAVAFWCDPISGHATLYWYRQILGQGPELLVQFQDESVVDDSQLPKDRFSAERLKGVDSTLKIQPAELGDSAMYLCASSLDSGNTEAFFGQGTRLTVV.

The rearrangement uses TRBV12-3 or TRBV12-4 and TRBJ2-5; a possible D gene is TRBD1 (5 bases). The CDR3 extends over 12 amino acids. Trimming cost V 6 bases and J 3 bases, with 8 bases left between them. The CDR3 spells CASRRREETQYF. DNA for the CDR3: TGTGCCAGCAGACGCAGGGAAGAGACCCAGTACTTC.

This clonotype has a count of ten or more. The genes are TRBV12-3 or TRBV12-4 and TRBJ2-4, with 9 bases matching TRBD1. This CDR3 region has 17 residues. Trimming removed 5 bases from V and 1 base from J; junction bases left unmatched: 9. For the CDR3, the DNA is TGTGCCAGCAGTCCCTGGACAGGGGCGAGGGCCAAAAACATTCAGTACTTC. Its translation: CASSPWTGARAKNIQYF.

The chain carries TRBV10-2 and TRBJ2-7; TRBD1 agrees at 10 bases. Germline V gives CDR1 WSHSY, CDR2 SAAADI. With V trimmed by 4 bases and J by 6 bases, 9 bases remained unmatched. CDR3 length: 15 residues. The CDR3 DNA reads as TGCGCCAGCAGTGTATCCGGGACAGGGGTGAGCGAGCAGTACTTC. Encoded protein: CASSVSGTGVSEQYF.

This sequence joins TRBV6-2 or TRBV6-3 and TRBJ2-7; 7 nucleotides agree with TRBD1. CDR3 length: 13 residues. Losses at the gene ends were 0 bases for V and 6 bases for J; bases not matched to a gene: 2. Germline assignment: CDR1 MNHEY and CDR2 SVGEGT. CDR3 nucleotide sequence: TGTGCCAGCAGTTACTCCAGGGGGAGCGAGCAGTACTTC. Encoded protein: CASSYSRGSEQYF.

The table lists this clonotype with many counts. The J gene is TRBJ2-2, the V gene TRBV25-1, with D unclear. V lost 2 bases to trimming and J lost 3 bases, with 10 bases between them. The CDR3 consists of 15 residues. Germline-derived CDR1 and CDR2 are MGHDK and SYGVNS. The CDR3 bases are TGTGCCAGCAGTGAAGGGCAGGTACACACCGGGGAGCTGTTTTTT. Amino acids: CASSEGQVHTGELFF.

Ten or more counts support this clonotype. The chain carries TRBV11-1 and TRBJ1-1; possibly TRBD1 for D (5 bases). Trimming took off 1 base at V and 0 bases at J, with 24 bases between the two ends. CDR3 length: 20 residues. Germline assignment: CDR1 SGHAT and CDR2 FQDESV (reference sequence). The CDR3 region has the DNA TGTGCCAGCAGCTTAGGGCAGGGTATGCGGTACGGGAACATGAACACTGAAGCTTTCTTT. It translates to CASSLGQGMRYGNMNTEAFF.

This clonotype was found many times. V is TRBV12-3 or TRBV12-4 and J is TRBJ2-1; TRBD2 might be the D (6 bases). The CDR3 has 13 residues. V was clipped by 4 bases and J by 4 bases, with 8 bases between them. In nucleotides, the CDR3 is TGTGCCAGCAGTTCCGGGACTTACAATGAGCAGTTCTTC. It codes for CASSSGTYNEQFF.

The rearrangement links TRBV20-1 to TRBJ2-7; possible D gene TRBD1, 7 bases. Per germline, CDR1 DFQATT and CDR2 SNEGSKA (reference sequence). V lost 5 bases and J 4 bases, leaving 18 bases between the germline ends. The CDR3 loop spans 14 amino acids. The CDR3 here is CSAPRQGGGYEQYF. For the CDR3, the DNA is TGCAGTGCTCCCCGACAGGGAGGAGGGTACGAGCAGTACTTC.

This clonotype was seen once. The J gene is TRBJ2-7, the V gene TRBV7-2; TRBD2 agrees at 7 bases. After removal of 1 base from V and 1 base from J, the junction contained 7 bases not matched to a gene. The germline CDR1 and CDR2 sequences are SGHTA and FQGNSA. The length of the CDR3 is 16 residues. The CDR3 DNA follows: TGTGCCAGCAGCTTAGATTGGAATAGCGGGTCCTACGAGCAGTACTTC. This codes for CASSLDWNSGSYEQYF. Together with reference TRBV7-2 and TRBJ2-7, the CDR3 gives the full variable domain: GAGVSQSPSNKVTEKGKDVELRCDPISGHTALYWYRQSLGQGLEFLIYFQGNSAPDKSGLPSDRFSAERTGGSVSTLTIQRTQQEDSAVYLCASSLDWNSGSYEQYFGPGTRLTVT.

V is TRBV6-5 and J is TRBJ1-2; D perhaps matches TRBD1 (5 bases). V was pared by 2 bases and J by 2 bases, with 9 bases between. The V gene's germline CDR1 is MNHEY and CDR2 SVGAGI. The CDR3 covers 14 residues. For the CDR3, the DNA is TGTGCCAGCAGTTACCGGGACGTGAACTATGGCTACACCTTC. Protein: CASSYRDVNYGYTF.

The J gene is TRBJ2-3, the V gene TRBV9, with unresolved D. The CDR3 spans 16 residues. Germline V CDR1 and CDR2: SGDLS, YYNGEE. With 4 bases removed from V and 6 bases from J, the gap between germline ends came to 21 bases. In DNA form, the CDR3 reads TGTGCCAGCAGCCCCCGAGGCGGCAGCTCTGGCGATACGCAGTATTTT. Translated: CASSPRGGSSGDTQYF.

This clonotype was found many times. The chain recombines TRBV12-3 or TRBV12-4 with TRBJ2-7; D call uncertain. The CDR3 extends over 13 amino acids. V lost 3 bases and J 2 bases, leaving 8 bases between the germline ends. The CDR3 DNA reads as TGTGCCAGCAGTTTGGGCGGAACCTACGAGCAGTACTTC. It translates to CASSLGGTYEQYF.

To note about this clonotype: The junction does not match germline at one end; this may be a read error. The V call is TRBV12-3 or TRBV12-4, the J call TRBJ2-7, with 9 bases matching TRBD1. The length of the CDR3 is 18 residues. CDR3 in DNA: TGTGCCTGCAGTTCACATCTACCTGACAGGGGGACTACCTACGAGCAGTACTTC. Translation gives CACSSHLPDRGTTYEQYF.

This clonotype came up a few times. This chain uses TRBV20-1 with TRBJ1-6; tentatively, D is TRBD1 (5 bases). V lost 5 bases to trimming and J lost 4 bases, with 15 bases between them. Per the germline V gene, CDR1 is DFQATT and CDR2 is SNEGSKA (reference sequence). This CDR3 has 15 amino acids. The CDR3 sequence is CSAEQDGRYNSPLHF. The CDR3 nucleotides are TGCAGTGCTGAACAGGACGGACGTTATAATTCACCCCTCCACTTT.

The rearrangement uses TRBV10-3 and TRBJ2-7; the D is unclear. Germline assignment: CDR1 ENHRY and CDR2 SYGVKD. Trimming cost V 3 bases and J 0 bases, with 12 bases left between them. This CDR3 has 15 amino acids. CDR3 residues: CAISDPGISSYEQYF. The CDR3 DNA reads as TGTGCCATCAGTGACCCGGGCATCAGCTCCTACGAGCAGTACTTC.

The J gene is TRBJ2-7, the V gene TRBV6-5, with a possible D match to TRBD2 (6 bases). The CDR3 consists of 15 residues. The germline V gene has CDR1 MNHEY and CDR2 SVGAGI. V dropped 4 bases and J dropped 0 bases, with 13 bases sitting between them. The CDR3 is CASSSRWRGSYEQYF. For the CDR3, the DNA is TGTGCCAGCAGTTCCCGATGGCGGGGCTCCTACGAGCAGTACTTC.

Only a few counts were recorded for this clonotype. The chain carries TRBV20-1 and TRBJ2-7, with no clear D. The germline V gene has CDR1 DFQATT and CDR2 SNEGSKA (reference sequence). V lost 5 bases, J lost 4 bases, and 9 bases lay in between. This CDR3 comprises 11 residues. Written as DNA, the CDR3 is TGCAGTGCTGGCAAGATTTACGAGCAGTACTTC. This sequence encodes CSAGKIYEQYF.

This clonotype was recorded many times. The chain has TRBV20-1 and TRBJ1-5, with 8 nucleotides matching TRBD1. Losses at the gene ends were 5 bases for V and 1 base for J; bases not matched to a gene: 7. Germline V gene sequence: CDR1 DFQATT, CDR2 SNEGSKA (reference sequence). The CDR3 contains 15 residues. This chain's CDR3 is CSARQGSVSNQPQHF. CDR3 in DNA: TGCAGTGCTCGACAGGGGAGTGTAAGCAATCAGCCCCAGCATTTT.